The 12 T cell receptor beta chains reported below all come from one sample, sequenced in a study of blood T cell repertoires in COVID-19. The assay was immunoSEQ multiplex PCR, and TCRdb's table has in-frame clones only and misses some. The profile shows roughly 31,000 clones, nearly 90% of them singletons. Material for sequencing was peripheral blood. The receptor source for this set is a man aged 60-69 years with active COVID-19.

Note on this clone: The junction differs from germline at one of its ends, possibly a read error. The chain uses TRBV12-3 or TRBV12-4 and TRBJ1-4; possible D gene TRBD1, 6 bases. The CDR3 is made up of 13 amino acids. Here the CDR3 DNA reads TGTGCCAGCAGTTTAGAGTTAGGGGGACGTCTCTTCTTT. This sequence encodes CASSLELGGRLFF.

The V and J genes are TRBV10-3 and TRBJ1-5; weak D call: TRBD1 (5 bases). CDR1 and CDR2 (germline): ENHRY, SYGVKD. Trimming shortened V by 3 bases and J by 0 bases, and 15 bases separated the two germline ends. The CDR3 covers 17 residues. The CDR3 sequence: CAISDSGGVSSNQPQHF. In DNA form, the CDR3 reads TGTGCCATCAGTGACTCGGGGGGGGTCTCTAGCAATCAGCCCCAGCATTTT.

The V gene is TRBV11-3, the J gene TRBJ2-5, with 11 bases lining up with TRBD2. Germline values: CDR1 SGHNT, CDR2 YENEEA. CDR3 length: 16 amino acids. Germline trimming cut 5 bases from V and 5 bases from J; bases unmatched to any gene: 10. The DNA of the CDR3 is TGTGCCAGCAGCCCGGGACTAGCGGCCTCGGGGGAGACCCAGTACTTC. Protein sequence: CASSPGLAASGETQYF.

Note on this clone: Just one base apart from a much larger clone, this may be a read error. The chain links TRBV5-6 to TRBJ2-7, with TRBD1 matching 7 bases. The CDR3 spans 13 residues. Per the germline V gene, CDR1 is SGHDT and CDR2 is YYEEEE. V dropped 3 bases and J dropped 4; count of bases not matched to a gene: 4. This CDR3 reads CASSYDREYEQYF. CDR3 coding DNA: TGTGCCAGCAGCTACGACAGGGAGTACGAGCAGTACTTC.

The chain joins TRBV10-3 to TRBJ1-1, with TRBD1 matching over 10 bases. CDR3 size: 14 residues. With V trimmed by 6 bases and J by 1 base, 2 bases remained unmatched. Germline loops: CDR1 ENHRY, CDR2 SYGVKD. The CDR3 loop reads CAIRRDRGNTEAFF. DNA for the CDR3: TGTGCCATCAGGAGGGACAGGGGGAACACTGAAGCTTTCTTT.

V and J are TRBV9 and TRBJ2-2, with 16 bases aligning to TRBD2. The CDR3 contains 20 residues. Germline V gene data show CDR1 as SGDLS and CDR2 as YYNGEE. With 4 bases clipped from V and 5 bases from J, the junction kept 14 bases outside the gene matches. CDR3 protein: CASSPPGTSGGVVSTGELFF. The CDR3 bases are TGTGCCAGCAGCCCCCCCGGGACTAGCGGGGGGGTGGTTTCTACCGGGGAGCTGTTTTTT.

The V and J genes are TRBV28 and TRBJ1-1; a weak D match, TRBD1 (6 bases). The CDR3 is 14 amino acids. V was pared by 2 bases and J by 6 bases, with 13 bases between. CDR1 is MDHEN and CDR2 is SYDVKM in the germline V gene. CDR3 residues: CASSLGQLWAEAFF. The CDR3 DNA sequence: TGTGCCAGCAGTTTAGGACAGTTGTGGGCTGAAGCTTTCTTT.

The genes are TRBV11-3 and TRBJ1-2; D possibly corresponds to TRBD1 (5 bases). The CDR3 runs 16 residues. Trimming took 5 bases from V and 0 from J, leaving 16 bases between them. Germline loops: CDR1 SGHNT, CDR2 YENEEA. CDR3 protein: CASSPRGPRANYGYTF. The DNA for the CDR3 is TGTGCCAGCAGCCCTCGTGGGCCCAGGGCTAACTATGGCTACACCTTC.

Worth noting for this clone: The junction and the germline gene differ at one end; a read error may be behind it. The chain uses TRBV13 and TRBJ1-2; the D gene is possibly TRBD1 (5 bases). Germline lookup yields CDR1 PRHDT and CDR2 FYEKMQ (reference sequence). The CDR3 has 13 amino acids. This chain's CDR3 is CASSVGTYEGYTF. CDR3 bases: TGTGCCAGCAGCGTAGGGACTTACGAGGGCTACACCTTC.

On this clone: At the DNA level, this CDR3 is encoded by other sequences in the same sample as well. The gene calls are TRBV24-1 and TRBJ1-2; 9 bases line up with TRBD1. In germline, CDR1 is KGHDR, CDR2 SFDVKD. CDR3 length: 15 residues. V gave up 7 bases and J gave up 0 bases; unmatched junction bases: 5. The CDR3 bases are TGTGCCACCAGCGGACAGGGGCGTACTAACTATGGCTACACCTTC. This codes for CATSGQGRTNYGYTF.

This chain connects TRBV7-2 to TRBJ2-1; 9 bases map to TRBD1. The CDR3 is 15 amino acids. Germline V gene data show CDR1 as SGHTA and CDR2 as FQGNSA. V gave up 5 bases and J gave up 9 bases; unmatched junction bases: 11. In DNA form, the CDR3 reads TGTGCCAGCAGCATTGAACCGGGACAGGGACCTGAGCAGTTCTTC. Protein sequence: CASSIEPGQGPEQFF.

V usage is TRBV2 and J usage is TRBJ1-5; 7 bases are shared with TRBD1. The CDR3 loop spans 13 amino acids. J lost 3 bases, V lost 8 bases, and 4 bases had no gene match. Germline assignment: CDR1 SNHLY and CDR2 FYNNEI. The DNA for the CDR3 is TGTGCCAGCCTAGGGACAGACAATCAGCCCCAGCATTTT. This translates into CASLGTDNQPQHF.